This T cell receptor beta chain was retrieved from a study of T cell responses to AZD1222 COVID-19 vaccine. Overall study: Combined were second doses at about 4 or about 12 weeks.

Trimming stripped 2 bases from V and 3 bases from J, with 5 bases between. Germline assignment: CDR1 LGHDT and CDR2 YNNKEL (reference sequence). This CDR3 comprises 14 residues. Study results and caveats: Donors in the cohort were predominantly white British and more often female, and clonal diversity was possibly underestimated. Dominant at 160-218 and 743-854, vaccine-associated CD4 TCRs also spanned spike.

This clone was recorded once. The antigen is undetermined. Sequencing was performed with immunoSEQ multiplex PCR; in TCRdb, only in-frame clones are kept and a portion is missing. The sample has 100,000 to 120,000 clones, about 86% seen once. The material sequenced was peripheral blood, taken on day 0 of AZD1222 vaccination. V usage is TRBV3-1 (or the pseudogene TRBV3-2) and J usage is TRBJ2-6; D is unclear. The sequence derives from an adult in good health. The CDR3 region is CASSQLGGANVLTF. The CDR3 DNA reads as TGTGCCAGCAGCCAATTAGGTGGGGCCAACGTCCTGACTTTC.